This TCR beta chain was identified during a study of T-cell reconstitution after alpha-beta-depleted transplantation in children. Library preparation (for TCRbeta) was performed with unique molecular identifiers. One entry per CDR3 protein results from TCRdb running MiXCR on the PCR reads. The table includes around 490,000 distinct CDR3 sequences, 11% detected once. Findings of the study overall: Reportedly, roughly two months post-transplant, alpha-beta T cells arose from several hundred expanded graft clones. Elevated TCRbeta diversity at day 60 was traced, in some patients, to surviving recipient T cells and thymic progenitors. The main origin of T-cell counts and diversity one year after transplant was newly produced T cells.

Notes on this clonotype: The antigen is unknown.

The receptor's source is a female patient under 10 years old who had a stem cell transplant for aplastic anemia, so the T cells may come from the graft donor. The sample was PBMCs, mostly from graft donor cells, taken 180 days after TCRalphabeta/CD19-depleted stem cell transplant.

Here the CDR3 reads CASSYSIPSGRFLYYNEQFF. In DNA form, the CDR3 reads TGTGCCAGCAGTTACTCGATTCCTAGCGGGAGGTTTCTATATTACAATGAGCAGTTCTTC. This rearrangement joins TRBV6-2 or TRBV6-3 to TRBJ2-1; TRBD2 matches at 11 bases. The CDR3 extends over 20 amino acids. The germline CDR1 and CDR2 sequences are MNHEY and SVGEGT. Losses at the gene ends were 0 bases for V and 4 bases for J; bases not matched to a gene: 14.